The sequence of this TCR beta chain was determined in a study of blood T cell repertoires in COVID-19. Study-level information: The analysed material was cDNA or gDNA that came from T cells, B-cell-depleted T cells, or PBMCs.

Produced via immunoSEQ multiplex PCR; TCRdb's table is partial and in-frame only. The sample holds about 47,000 clones, under 85% seen once. Germline assignment: CDR1 MNHEY and CDR2 SVGEGT. The CDR3 extends over 11 amino acids. Trimming cost V 5 bases and J 8 bases; bases outside gene matches: 2. Sequenced material: peripheral blood. V gene TRBV6-2 or TRBV6-3 combines with J gene TRBJ1-2; 7 nucleotides align to TRBD1. This receptor was taken from a man aged 65-85 years with active COVID-19. The CDR3 is CASSQGGGYTF. The CDR3 DNA reads TGTGCCAGCAGTCAAGGGGGCGGCTACACCTTC.